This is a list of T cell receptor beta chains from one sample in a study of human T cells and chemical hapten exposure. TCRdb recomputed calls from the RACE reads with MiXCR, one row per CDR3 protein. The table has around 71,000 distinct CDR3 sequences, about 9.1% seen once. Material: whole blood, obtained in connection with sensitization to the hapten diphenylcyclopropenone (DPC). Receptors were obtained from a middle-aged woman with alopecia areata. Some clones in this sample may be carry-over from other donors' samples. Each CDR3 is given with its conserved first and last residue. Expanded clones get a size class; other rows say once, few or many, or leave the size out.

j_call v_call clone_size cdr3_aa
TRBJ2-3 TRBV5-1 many CASTLSGGAPDTQYF
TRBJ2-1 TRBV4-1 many CASSWRRDSSYNEQFF
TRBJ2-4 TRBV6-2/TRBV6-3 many CASSYRGSWGNIQYF
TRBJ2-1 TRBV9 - CASSVTGTVSYNEQFF
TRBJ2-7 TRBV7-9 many CASSVRWTASSYEQYF
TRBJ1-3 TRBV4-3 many CASSLTLSSGNTIYF
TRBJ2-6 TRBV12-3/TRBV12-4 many CASSVRRDSGANVLTF
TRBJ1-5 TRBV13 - CASGRKGTQNQPQHF
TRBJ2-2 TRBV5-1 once CASSLGQAREELFF
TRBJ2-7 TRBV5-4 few CASSFPGYDEQYF
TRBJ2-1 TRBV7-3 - CASTRLAGGPVSNEQFF
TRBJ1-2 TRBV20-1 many CSARDPSRRTKNYGYTF
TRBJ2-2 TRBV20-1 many CSAAGGPNTGELFF
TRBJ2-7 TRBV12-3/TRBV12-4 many CASSPPLGGEEQYF